The clone carrying this T cell receptor (beta chain) was observed at least ten times. Its antigen is undetermined. The investigators amplified TCR beta CDR3 regions from RNA transcripts. Carried out on the TCR CDR3, a first-round RT-PCR used the HTBI primer set. TCRdb fed the multiplex PCR reads into MiXCR, producing one record per CDR3 protein. The sample yields hundreds of thousands of distinct CDR3 sequences, roughly 16% seen once. The entry originates in a study of T cells in Graves' hyperthyroidism and ophthalmopathy. Study findings and constraints: Classification by a 13 V-J model distinguished ophthalmopathy from stable hyperthyroidism.

The CDR3 loop spans 15 amino acids. The V gene's germline CDR1 is SGHRS and CDR2 YFSETQ. Trimming took 4 bases from V and 5 from J; bases not matched to a gene: 7. The chain links TRBV5-1 to TRBJ2-1; TRBD1 matches at 9 bases. The sequence came from a middle-aged woman with Graves' ophthalmopathy. Material for sequencing was blood. CDR3 coding DNA: TGCGCCAGCAGCAACAGGGGGCGCGAGAACAATGAGCAGTTCTTC. The encoded protein is CASSNRGRENNEQFF.